This T cell receptor (beta chain) was identified during a study of CD8 T cells in Susac syndrome. The CDR3 extends over 14 amino acids. Per germline, CDR1 DFQATT and CDR2 SNEGSKA (reference sequence). V lost 2 bases to trimming and J lost 7 bases, with 14 bases between them. The CD8+ and CD4+ T cells were negatively isolated, with the TEMRA cells enriched by FACS. Random-hexamer reverse transcription was applied to about 0.5 to 1 ug RNA. TCRdb itself ran the immunoSEQ multiplex PCR reads through MiXCR, one entry per CDR3 protein. This sample has 200,000 to 300,000 distinct CDR3 sequences, with just under 95% found just once.

This TCR came from a human donor with multiple sclerosis. The rearrangement links TRBV20-1 to TRBJ1-4, with a weak D call TRBD1 (5 bases). The sequenced sample consisted of CD4+ T cells from PBMCs. CDR3 coding DNA: TGCAGTGCTAGACCGCCGGGGGGGAGTGAAAAACTGTTTTTT. It codes for CSARPPGGSEKLFF.